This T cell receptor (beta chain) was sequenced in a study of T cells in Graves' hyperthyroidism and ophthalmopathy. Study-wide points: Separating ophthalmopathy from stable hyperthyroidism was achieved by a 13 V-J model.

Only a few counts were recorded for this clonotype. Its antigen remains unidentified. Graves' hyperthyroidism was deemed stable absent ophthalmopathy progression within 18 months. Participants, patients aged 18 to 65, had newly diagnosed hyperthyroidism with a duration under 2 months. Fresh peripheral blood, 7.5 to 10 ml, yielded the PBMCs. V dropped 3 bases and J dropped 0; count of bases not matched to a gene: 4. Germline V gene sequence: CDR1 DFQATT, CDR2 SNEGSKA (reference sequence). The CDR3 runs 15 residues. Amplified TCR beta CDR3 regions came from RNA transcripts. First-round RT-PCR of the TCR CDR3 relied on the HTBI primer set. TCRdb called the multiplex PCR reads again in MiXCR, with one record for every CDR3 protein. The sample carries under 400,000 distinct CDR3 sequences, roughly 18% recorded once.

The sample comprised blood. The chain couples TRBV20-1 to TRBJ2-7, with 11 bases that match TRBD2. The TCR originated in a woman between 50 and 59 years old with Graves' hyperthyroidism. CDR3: CSARGLAGGSYEQYF. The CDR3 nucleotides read TGCAGTGCTAGGGGGCTAGCGGGAGGCTCCTACGAGCAGTACTTC.